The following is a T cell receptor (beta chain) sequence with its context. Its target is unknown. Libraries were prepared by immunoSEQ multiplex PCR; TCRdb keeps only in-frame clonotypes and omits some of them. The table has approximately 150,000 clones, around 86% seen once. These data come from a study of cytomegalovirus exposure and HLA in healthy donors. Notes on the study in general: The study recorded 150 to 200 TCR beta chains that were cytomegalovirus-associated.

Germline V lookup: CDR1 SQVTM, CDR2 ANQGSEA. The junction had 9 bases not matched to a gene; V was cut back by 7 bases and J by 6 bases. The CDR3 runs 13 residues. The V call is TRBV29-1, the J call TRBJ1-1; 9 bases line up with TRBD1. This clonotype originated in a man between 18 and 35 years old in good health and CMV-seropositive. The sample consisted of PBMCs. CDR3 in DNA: TGCAGCGCAACTGGGACAGGGATCCCTGAAGCTTTCTTT. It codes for CSATGTGIPEAFF.